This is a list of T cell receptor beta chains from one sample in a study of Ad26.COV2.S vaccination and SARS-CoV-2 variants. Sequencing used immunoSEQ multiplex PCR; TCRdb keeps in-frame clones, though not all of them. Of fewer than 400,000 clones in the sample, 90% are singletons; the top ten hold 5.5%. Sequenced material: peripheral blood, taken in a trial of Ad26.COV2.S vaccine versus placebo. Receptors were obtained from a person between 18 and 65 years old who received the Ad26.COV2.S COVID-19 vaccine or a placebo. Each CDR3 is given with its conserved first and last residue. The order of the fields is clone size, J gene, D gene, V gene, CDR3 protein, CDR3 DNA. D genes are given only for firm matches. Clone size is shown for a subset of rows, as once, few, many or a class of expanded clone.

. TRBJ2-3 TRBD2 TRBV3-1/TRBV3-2 CASSQVGLAGRTDTQYF TGTGCCAGCAGCCAAGTGGGACTAGCGGGGAGGACAGATACGCAGTATTTT
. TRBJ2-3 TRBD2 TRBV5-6 CASSLVAGDGYTQYF TGTGCCAGCAGCTTGGTAGCGGGGGATGGATATACGCAGTATTTT
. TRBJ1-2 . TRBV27 CASSFEPSGGYTF TGTGCCAGCAGTTTTGAGCCCTCGGGTGGCTACACCTTC
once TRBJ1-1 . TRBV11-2 CASSLSPTEAFF TGTGCCAGCAGCTTATCCCCGACTGAAGCTTTCTTT
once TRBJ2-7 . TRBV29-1 CSVRTSGRDEQYF TGCAGCGTTCGTACTAGTGGTAGGGACGAGCAGTACTTC
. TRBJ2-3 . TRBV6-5 CASSYSGISSPDTQYF TGTGCCAGCAGTTACAGTGGGATTAGCTCCCCCGATACGCAGTATTTT
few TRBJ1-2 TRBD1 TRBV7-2 CASSLGGGTGQVSF TGTGCCAGCAGCTTAGGGGGAGGGACAGGGCAAGTCTCCTTC
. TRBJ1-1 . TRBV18 CASLQVLNTEAFF TGTGCCAGCCTACAGGTTCTGAACACTGAAGCTTTCTTT
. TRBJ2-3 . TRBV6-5 CASSYGADTDTQYF TGTGCCAGCAGTTACGGTGCGGACACAGATACGCAGTATTTT
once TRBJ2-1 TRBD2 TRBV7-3 CASSSPGTRLFF TGTGCCAGCAGCTCGCCCGGGACTAGACTGTTCTTC
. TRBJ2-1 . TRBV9 CASSSGGSSSYNEQFF TGTGCCAGCAGCAGTGGCGGGTCAAGCTCCTACAATGAGCAGTTCTTC
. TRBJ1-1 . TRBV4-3 CASSQASGWGGTEAFF TGCGCCAGCAGCCAAGCCTCGGGCTGGGGAGGGACTGAAGCTTTCTTT
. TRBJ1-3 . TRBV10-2 CASQRPGPGNTIYF TGCGCCAGCCAGCGCCCGGGCCCTGGAAACACCATATATTTT
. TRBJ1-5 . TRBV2 CASSEIEEGGPQHF TGTGCCAGCAGTGAAATCGAGGAAGGGGGGCCCCAGCATTTT
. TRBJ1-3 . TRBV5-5 CASTRRISGNTIYF TGTGCCAGCACCCGACGGATCTCTGGAAACACCATATATTTT
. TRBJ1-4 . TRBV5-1 CASRMDTEKLFF TGCGCCAGCAGGATGGATACTGAAAAACTGTTTTTT
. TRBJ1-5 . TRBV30 CAWSARDRVLSNQPQHF TGTGCCTGGAGTGCTCGGGACCGCGTCTTGAGCAATCAGCCCCAGCATTTT
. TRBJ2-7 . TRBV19 CASSTTAYEQYF TGTGCCAGTAGTACTACAGCTTACGAGCAGTACTTC
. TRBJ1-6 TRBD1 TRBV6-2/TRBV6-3 CASSATGTAGSPLHF TGTGCCAGCAGTGCCACCGGGACAGCAGGTTCACCCCTCCACTTT
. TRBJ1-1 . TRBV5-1 CASSPLGATEAFF TGCGCCAGCAGCCCCCTGGGGGCCACTGAAGCTTTCTTT
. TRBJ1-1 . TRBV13 CASNSLFLNTEAFF TGTGCCAGCAACTCGCTGTTCCTGAACACTGAAGCTTTCTTT
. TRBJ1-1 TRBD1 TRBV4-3 CASSQVGTGYPFNTEAFF TGCGCCAGCAGCCAAGTAGGGACAGGGTATCCCTTTAACACTGAAGCTTTCTTT
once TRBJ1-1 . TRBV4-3 CASSPVVPTNTEAFF TGCGCCAGCAGCCCGGTGGTCCCCACGAACACTGAAGCTTTCTTT
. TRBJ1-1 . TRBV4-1 CASSQSSFSNTEAFF TGCGCCAGCAGCCAATCGTCGTTCTCGAACACTGAAGCTTTCTTT
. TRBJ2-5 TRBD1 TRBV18 CASSLTPPTGGAGETQYF TGTGCCAGCTCACTAACACCTCCGACAGGGGGCGCGGGGGAGACCCAGTACTTC
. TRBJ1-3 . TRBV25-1 CASSEYWGWGNTIYF TGTGCCAGCAGTGAATATTGGGGCTGGGGAAACACCATATATTTT
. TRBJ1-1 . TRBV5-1 CASSLGGSPMNTEAFF TGCGCCAGCAGCTTGGGGGGCAGCCCCATGAACACTGAAGCTTTCTTT
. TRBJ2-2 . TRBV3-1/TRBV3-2 CASSADLIIGGELFF TGTGCCAGCAGCGCCGATCTAATAATTGGCGGGGAGCTGTTTTTT
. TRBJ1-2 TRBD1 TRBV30 CAWTPTGGEGGYTF TGTGCCTGGACCCCGACAGGGGGCGAGGGGGGCTACACCTTC
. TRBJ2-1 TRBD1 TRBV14 CASSQDQEDRDYNEQFF TGTGCCAGCAGCCAAGATCAAGAGGACAGGGACTACAATGAGCAGTTCTTC
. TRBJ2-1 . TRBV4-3 CASSLGDSRGEQFF TGCGCCAGCAGCCTTGGGGATTCGCGAGGAGAGCAGTTCTTC
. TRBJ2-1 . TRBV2 CASSDLDYNEQFF TGTGCCAGCAGTGATCTAGACTACAATGAGCAGTTCTTC
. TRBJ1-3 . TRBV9 CASMASPGNTIYF TGTGCCAGCATGGCGTCCCCTGGAAACACCATATATTTT